In its sample, the clone carrying this T cell receptor (beta chain) was seen many times. Aged 18 to 65, the patients had hyperthyroidism that was newly diagnosed and had lasted under 2 months. Every diagnosis used clinical symptoms, serum thyroxine and TRAb, thyroid ultrasound and orbital computed tomography. The data derive from a study of T cells in Graves' hyperthyroidism and ophthalmopathy. There were TCR beta CDR3 regions amplified from RNA transcripts. When the TCR CDR3 underwent first-round RT-PCR, the HTBI primer set was used. Via MiXCR, TCRdb re-called the multiplex PCR reads, giving one row per CDR3 protein. The sample yields over 150,000 distinct CDR3 sequences, about 15% seen once. The CDR3 extends over 11 amino acids. Deletions cut 7 bases from V and 0 bases from J, with 7 bases between. Germline V gene data show CDR1 as SQVTM and CDR2 as ANQGSEA.

This TCR was recovered from a woman in her forties or fifties with Graves' hyperthyroidism. Sequencing was carried out using blood. The V and J genes are TRBV29-1 and TRBJ2-7, with D unclear. CDR3 region: CSAVRSYEQYF. CDR3 coding DNA: TGCAGCGCCGTCCGCTCCTACGAGCAGTACTTC.